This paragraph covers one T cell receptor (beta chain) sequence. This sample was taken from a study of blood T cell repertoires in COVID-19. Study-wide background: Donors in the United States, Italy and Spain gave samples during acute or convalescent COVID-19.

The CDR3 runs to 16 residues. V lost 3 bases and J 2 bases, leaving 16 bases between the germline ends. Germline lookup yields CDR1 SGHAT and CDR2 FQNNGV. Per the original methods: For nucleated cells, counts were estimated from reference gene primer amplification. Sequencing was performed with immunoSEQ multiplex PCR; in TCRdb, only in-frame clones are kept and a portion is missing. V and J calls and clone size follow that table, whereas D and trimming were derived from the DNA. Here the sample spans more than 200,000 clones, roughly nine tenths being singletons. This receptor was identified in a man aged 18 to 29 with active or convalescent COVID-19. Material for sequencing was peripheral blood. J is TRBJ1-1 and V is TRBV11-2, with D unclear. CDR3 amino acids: CASSFYAARLNTEAFF. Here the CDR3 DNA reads TGTGCCAGCAGCTTTTACGCGGCCCGATTAAACACTGAAGCTTTCTTT.